This T cell receptor (beta chain) was sequenced during a study of T cells in Graves' hyperthyroidism and ophthalmopathy. The V and J ends lost 1 base and 3 bases respectively, with 6 bases between them. The CDR3 has 12 amino acids. Germline V gene sequence: CDR1 DFQATT, CDR2 SNEGSKA (reference sequence). The TCR beta CDR3 regions underwent amplification using RNA transcripts as the source. The HTBI primer set drove a first-round RT-PCR of the TCR CDR3. In TCRdb, the multiplex PCR reads were re-called with MiXCR into one record per CDR3 protein. The sample carries under 750,000 distinct CDR3 sequences, around 19% recorded once. In patients aged 18 to 65, hyperthyroidism was newly diagnosed, with duration under 2 months. Diagnoses were made from clinical symptoms, serum measures (thyroxine and TRAb), thyroid ultrasound and orbital computed tomography. This clonotype has ten or more counts.

The J gene is TRBJ1-2, the V gene TRBV20-1, with D unclear. Sequencing was performed on blood. This TCR derives from a woman aged 45-65 years with Graves' hyperthyroidism that later progressed to Graves' ophthalmopathy. The CDR3 nucleotides are TGCAGTGCTAGAGGGAACGACTATGGCTACACCTTC. Translating gives CSARGNDYGYTF.